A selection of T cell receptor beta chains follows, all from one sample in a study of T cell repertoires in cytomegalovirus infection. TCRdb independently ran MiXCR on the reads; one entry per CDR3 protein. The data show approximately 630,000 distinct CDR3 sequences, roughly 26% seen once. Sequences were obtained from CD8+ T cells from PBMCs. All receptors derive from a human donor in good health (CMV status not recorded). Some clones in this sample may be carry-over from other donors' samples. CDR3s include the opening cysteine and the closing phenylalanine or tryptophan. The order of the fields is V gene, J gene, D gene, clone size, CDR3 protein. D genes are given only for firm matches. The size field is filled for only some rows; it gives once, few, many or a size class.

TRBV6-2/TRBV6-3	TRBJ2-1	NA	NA	CASSYETEGYNEQFF
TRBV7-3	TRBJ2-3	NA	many	CASSLTVFGSTDTQYF
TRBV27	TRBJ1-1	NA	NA	CASSLVPRAMNTEAFF
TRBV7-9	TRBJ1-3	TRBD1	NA	CASSMTGTGNTIYF
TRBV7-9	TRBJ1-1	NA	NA	CANSYDIWNTEALF
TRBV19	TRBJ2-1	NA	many	CATRRVSYNEQFF
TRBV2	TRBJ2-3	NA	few	CASRKDLGIVLTQYF
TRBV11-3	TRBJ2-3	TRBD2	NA	CARSLETPRLAGVYTDTQYF
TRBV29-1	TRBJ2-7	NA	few	CSVGVRGIFNEQYF
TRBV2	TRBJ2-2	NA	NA	CASGSGKLMLFF
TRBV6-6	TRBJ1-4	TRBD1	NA	CASSYGIDRGHEKLFF
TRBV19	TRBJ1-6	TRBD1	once	CASSPDRGHSPLHF
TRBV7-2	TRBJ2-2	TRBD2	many	CASSSFSGGAVGELFF
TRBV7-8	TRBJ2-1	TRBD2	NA	CASSPIAGPPPGNEQFF
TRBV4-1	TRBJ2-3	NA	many	CASSQEPGRFLGHTQYF
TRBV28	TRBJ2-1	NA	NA	CASSFLLGDNEQFF
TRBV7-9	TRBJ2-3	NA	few	CASSKVGGTDTQYF
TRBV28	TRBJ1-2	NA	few	CASSPHSRNANYGYTF
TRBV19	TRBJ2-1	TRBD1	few	CASTDRGSEQFF
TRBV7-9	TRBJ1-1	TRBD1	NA	CASSLARLDRGLGNTEAFF
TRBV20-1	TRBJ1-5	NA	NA	CSASAPRGSPNQPQHF
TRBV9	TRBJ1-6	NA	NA	CAANSPLHF
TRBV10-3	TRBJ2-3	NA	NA	CAISGGSLETDTQYF
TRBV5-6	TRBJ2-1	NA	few	CASSLDPGVYNEQFF
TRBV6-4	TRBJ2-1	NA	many	CASSDSPYNEQFF
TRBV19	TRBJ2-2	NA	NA	CASTTGPNTGELFF
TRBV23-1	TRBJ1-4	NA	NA	CASSQSAGLEKLFF
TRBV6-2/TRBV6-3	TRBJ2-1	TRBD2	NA	CASTQGWAIIAGGSYNEQFF
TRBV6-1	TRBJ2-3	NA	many	CASSDRSLPTDTQYF
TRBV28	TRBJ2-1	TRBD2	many	CASSTSDNEQFF
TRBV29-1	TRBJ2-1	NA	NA	CSAPAGIYNEQFF
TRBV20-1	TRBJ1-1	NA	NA	CSAPPIEAFF
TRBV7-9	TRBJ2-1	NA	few	CASSSRLGVAYNEQFF
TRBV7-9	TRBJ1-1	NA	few	CASELRSRNTEAFF
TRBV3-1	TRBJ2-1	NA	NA	CASSQDEVSSYNEQFF
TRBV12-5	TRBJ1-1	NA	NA	CASSLRGKGRSNTEAFF
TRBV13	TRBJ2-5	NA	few	CASAQGHSWTQYF
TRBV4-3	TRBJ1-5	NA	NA	CASSPSLTVNNQPQHF
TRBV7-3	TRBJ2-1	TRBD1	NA	CASSRTIPGTGGFRSYNEQFF
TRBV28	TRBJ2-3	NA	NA	CASSSTQGDTQYF
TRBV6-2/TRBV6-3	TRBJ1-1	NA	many	CASSYFSQGPNTEAFF
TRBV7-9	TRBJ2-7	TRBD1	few	CASSPRDRGREQYF
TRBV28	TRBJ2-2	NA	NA	CASRMWHVRGELFF
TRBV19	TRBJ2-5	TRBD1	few	CASSTGTGDQEAQYF
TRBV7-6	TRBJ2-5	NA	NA	CASSFLWGGEETQYF
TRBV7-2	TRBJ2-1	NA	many	CASSLDGGSYNEQFF
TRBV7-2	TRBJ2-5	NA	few	CASSLGAALHETQYF
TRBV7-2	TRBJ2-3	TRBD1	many	CASSLGTGGLWDTQYF
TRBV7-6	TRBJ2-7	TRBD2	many	CASSSDSGLAVYEQYF
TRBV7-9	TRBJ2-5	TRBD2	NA	CASRSRERGWQETQYF
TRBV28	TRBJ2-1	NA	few	CASSFVDYSYNEQFF
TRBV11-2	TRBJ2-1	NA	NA	CASSGRIYSYNEQFF
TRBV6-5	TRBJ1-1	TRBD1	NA	CATVPYRGLNTEAFF
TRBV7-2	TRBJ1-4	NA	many	CASSLWTADEKLFF
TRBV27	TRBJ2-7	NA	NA	CASRQAGVGAYYEQYF
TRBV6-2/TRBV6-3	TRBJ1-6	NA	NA	CASSFHSSPLHF
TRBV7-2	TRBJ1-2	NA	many	CASSPPGITYGYTF
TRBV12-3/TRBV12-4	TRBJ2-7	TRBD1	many	CASGRDSPYEQYF
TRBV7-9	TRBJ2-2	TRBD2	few	CASSFPLAGRNTGELFF